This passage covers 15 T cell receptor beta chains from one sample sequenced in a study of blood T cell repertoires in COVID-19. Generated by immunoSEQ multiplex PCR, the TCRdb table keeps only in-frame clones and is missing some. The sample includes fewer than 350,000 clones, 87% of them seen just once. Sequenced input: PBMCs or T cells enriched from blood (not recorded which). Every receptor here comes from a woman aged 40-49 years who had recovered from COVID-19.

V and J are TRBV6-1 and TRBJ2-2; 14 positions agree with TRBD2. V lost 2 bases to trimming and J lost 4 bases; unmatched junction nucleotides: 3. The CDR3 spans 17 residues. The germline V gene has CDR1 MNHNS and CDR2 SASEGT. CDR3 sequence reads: CASSEQGLAGVTGELFF. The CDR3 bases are TGTGCCAGCAGTGAACAGGGACTAGCGGGAGTCACCGGGGAGCTGTTTTTT.

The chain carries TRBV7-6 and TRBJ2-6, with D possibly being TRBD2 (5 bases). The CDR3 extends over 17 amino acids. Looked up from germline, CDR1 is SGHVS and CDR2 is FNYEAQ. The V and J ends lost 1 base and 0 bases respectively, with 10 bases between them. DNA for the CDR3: TGTGCCAGCAGCTTAGAGTTCGGGGTCTCTGGGGCCAACGTCCTGACTTTC. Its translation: CASSLEFGVSGANVLTF.

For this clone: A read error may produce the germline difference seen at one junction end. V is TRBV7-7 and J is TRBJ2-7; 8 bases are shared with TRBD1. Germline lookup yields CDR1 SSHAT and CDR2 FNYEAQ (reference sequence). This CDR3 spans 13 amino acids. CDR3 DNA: TGTGCTAGCAGCCGGGACAGGAGAAACGAGCAGTACTTC. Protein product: CASSRDRRNEQYF.

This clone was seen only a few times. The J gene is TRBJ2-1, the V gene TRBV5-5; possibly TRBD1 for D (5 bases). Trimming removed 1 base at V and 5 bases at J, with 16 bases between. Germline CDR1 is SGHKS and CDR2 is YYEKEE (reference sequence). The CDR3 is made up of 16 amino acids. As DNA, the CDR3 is TGTGCCAGCAGCTTGTCAGTGGGCAGGGATAACAATGAGCAGTTCTTC. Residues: CASSLSVGRDNNEQFF.

The CDR3 reads CASSILTGPYEQYF. CDR3 bases: TGTGCCAGTAGTATACTCACAGGTCCCTACGAGCAGTACTTC. The V call is TRBV19, the J call TRBJ2-7; tentative D call: TRBD1 (5 bases). The CDR3 is made up of 14 amino acids. Trimming shortened V by 2 bases and J by 2 bases, and 10 bases separated the two germline ends. The germline V gene has CDR1 LNHDA and CDR2 SQIVND (reference sequence).

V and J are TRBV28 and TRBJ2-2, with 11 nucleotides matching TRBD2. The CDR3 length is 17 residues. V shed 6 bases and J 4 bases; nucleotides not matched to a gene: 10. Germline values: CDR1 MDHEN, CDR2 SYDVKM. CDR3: CASRYSGLAESTGELFF. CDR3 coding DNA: TGTGCCAGCAGGTACTCGGGACTAGCGGAGTCCACCGGGGAGCTGTTTTTT.

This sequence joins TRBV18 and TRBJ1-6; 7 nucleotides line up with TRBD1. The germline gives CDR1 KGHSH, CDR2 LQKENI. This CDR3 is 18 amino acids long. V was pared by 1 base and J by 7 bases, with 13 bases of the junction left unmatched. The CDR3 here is CASSPHPPRETGNSPLHF. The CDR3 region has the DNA TGTGCCAGCTCACCACATCCTCCTCGCGAGACAGGGAATTCACCCCTCCACTTT.

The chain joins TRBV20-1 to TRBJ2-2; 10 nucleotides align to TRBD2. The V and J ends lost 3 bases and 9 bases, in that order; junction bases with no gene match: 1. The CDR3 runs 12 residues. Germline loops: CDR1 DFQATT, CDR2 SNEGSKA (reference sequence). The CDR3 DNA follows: TGCAGTGCTAGTAGCGGGGGGCGGGAGCTGTTTTTT. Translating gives CSASSGGRELFF.

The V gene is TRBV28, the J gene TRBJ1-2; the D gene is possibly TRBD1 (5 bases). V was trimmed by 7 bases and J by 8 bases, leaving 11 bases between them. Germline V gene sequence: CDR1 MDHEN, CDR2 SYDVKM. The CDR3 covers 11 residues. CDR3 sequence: CASKSGGGYTF. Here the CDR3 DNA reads TGTGCCAGCAAGTCGGGGGGAGGCTACACCTTC.

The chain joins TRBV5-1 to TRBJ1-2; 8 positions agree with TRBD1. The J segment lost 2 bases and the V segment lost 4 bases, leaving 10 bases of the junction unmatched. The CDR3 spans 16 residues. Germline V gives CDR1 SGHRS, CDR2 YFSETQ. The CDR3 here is CASSEKTGERNYGYTF. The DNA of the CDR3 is TGCGCCAGCAGCGAAAAGACAGGGGAGAGGAACTATGGCTACACCTTC.

The CDR3 loop is CASSYQGWNSPLHF. The DNA for the CDR3 is TGTGCCAGCAGTTATCAGGGGTGGAATTCACCCCTCCACTTT. The chain uses TRBV28 and TRBJ1-6, with D perhaps TRBD1 (6 bases). This CDR3 is 14 amino acids long. The germline gives CDR1 MDHEN, CDR2 SYDVKM. The V end was cut by 4 bases, the J end by 7 bases, with 11 bases between. The full variable domain, rest sourced from reference TRBV28 and TRBJ1-6, is DVKVTQSSRYLVKRTGEKVFLECVQDMDHENMFWYRQDPGLGLRLIYFSYDVKMKEKGDIPEGYSVSREKKERFSLILESASTNQTSMYLCASSYQGWNSPLHFGNGTRLTVT.

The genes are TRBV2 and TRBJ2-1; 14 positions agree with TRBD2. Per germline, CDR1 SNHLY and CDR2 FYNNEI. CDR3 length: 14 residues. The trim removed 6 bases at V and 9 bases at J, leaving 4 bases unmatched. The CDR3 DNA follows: TGTGCCAGCAGGCCGGGACTAGCGGGAGTTGAGCAGTTCTTC. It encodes CASRPGLAGVEQFF.

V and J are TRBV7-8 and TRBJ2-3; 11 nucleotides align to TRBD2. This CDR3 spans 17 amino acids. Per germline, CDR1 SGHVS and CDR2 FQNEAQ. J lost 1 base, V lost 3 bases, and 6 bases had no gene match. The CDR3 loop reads CASSFGSLAGGTDTQYF. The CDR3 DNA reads TGTGCCAGCAGCTTTGGGTCACTAGCGGGAGGCACAGATACGCAGTATTTT.

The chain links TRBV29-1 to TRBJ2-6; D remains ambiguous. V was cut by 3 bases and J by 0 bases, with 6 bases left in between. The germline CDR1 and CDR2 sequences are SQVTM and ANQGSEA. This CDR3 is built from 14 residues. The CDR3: CSVESTSGANVLTF. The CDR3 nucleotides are TGCAGCGTTGAGAGTACCTCTGGGGCCAACGTCCTGACTTTC.

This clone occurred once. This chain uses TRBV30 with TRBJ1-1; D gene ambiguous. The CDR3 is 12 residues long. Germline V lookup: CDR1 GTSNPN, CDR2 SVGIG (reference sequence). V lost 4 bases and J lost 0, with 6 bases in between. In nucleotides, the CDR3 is TGTGCCTGGAACCAGGTGAACACTGAAGCTTTCTTT. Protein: CAWNQVNTEAFF.